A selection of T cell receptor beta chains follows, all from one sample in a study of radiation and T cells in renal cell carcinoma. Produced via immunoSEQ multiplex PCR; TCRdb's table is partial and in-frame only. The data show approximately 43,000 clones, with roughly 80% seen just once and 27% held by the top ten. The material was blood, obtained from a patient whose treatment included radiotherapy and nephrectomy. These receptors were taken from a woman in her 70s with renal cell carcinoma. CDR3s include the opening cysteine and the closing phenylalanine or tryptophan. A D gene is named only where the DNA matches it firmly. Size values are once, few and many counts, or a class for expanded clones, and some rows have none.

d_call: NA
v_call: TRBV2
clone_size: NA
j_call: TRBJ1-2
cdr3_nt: TGTGCCAGCAGTCAGACAGAAAACTATGGCTACACCTTC
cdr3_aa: CASSQTENYGYTF

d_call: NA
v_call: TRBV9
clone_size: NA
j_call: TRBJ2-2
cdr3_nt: TGTGCCAGCAGCGCAGTACTTGTCAGAAACACCGGGGAGCTGTTTTTT
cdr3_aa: CASSAVLVRNTGELFF

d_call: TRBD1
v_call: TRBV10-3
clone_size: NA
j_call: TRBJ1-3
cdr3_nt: TGTGCCTACCAGGGGGGGAGCGGAAACACCATATATTTT
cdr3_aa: CAYQGGSGNTIYF

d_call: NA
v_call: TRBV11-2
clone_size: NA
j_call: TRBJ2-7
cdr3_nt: TGTGCCAGCAGCTTATGGTCCTACGAGCAGTACTTC
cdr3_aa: CASSLWSYEQYF

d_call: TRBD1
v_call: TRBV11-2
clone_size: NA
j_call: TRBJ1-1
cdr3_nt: TGTGCCAGCAGCTTAGGTTTCAGGGGGCGTGAAGCTTTCTTT
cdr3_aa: CASSLGFRGREAFF

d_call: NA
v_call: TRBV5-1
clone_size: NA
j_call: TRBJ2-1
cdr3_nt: TGCGCCAGCAGCTTGGACGGGGGATTGTACAATGAGCAGTTCTTC
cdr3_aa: CASSLDGGLYNEQFF

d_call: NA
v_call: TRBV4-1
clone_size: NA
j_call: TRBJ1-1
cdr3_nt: TGCGCCAGCAGCCAAACGGACAGCATGAACACTGAAGCTTTCTTT
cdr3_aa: CASSQTDSMNTEAFF

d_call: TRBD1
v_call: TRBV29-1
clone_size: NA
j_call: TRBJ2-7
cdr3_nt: TGCAGCGCCCGACAGGGGGCCTACGAGCAGTACTTC
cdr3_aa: CSARQGAYEQYF

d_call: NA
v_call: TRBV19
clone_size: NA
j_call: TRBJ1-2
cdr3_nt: TGTGCCAGTAGTATTGTGTCTAACTATGGCTACACCTTC
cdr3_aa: CASSIVSNYGYTF

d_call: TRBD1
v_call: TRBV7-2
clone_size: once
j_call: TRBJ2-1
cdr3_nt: TGTGCCAGCAGCCCCAGCAGGGGGAGCTACAATGAGCAGTTCTTC
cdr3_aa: CASSPSRGSYNEQFF

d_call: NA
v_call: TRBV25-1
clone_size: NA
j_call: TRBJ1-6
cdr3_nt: TGTGCCAGCAGTGACCCGGGGAATTCACCCCTCCACTTT
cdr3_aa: CASSDPGNSPLHF

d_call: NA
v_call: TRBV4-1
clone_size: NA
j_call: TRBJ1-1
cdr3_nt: TGCGCCAGCAGCCCAGGGTCCGGCAGGGGAGCCACTGAAGCTTTCTTT
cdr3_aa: CASSPGSGRGATEAFF

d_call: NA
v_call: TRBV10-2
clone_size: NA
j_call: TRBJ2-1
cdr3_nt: TGCGCCAGCAGTGTTAGGGGGGATGAGCAGTTCTTC
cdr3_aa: CASSVRGDEQFF

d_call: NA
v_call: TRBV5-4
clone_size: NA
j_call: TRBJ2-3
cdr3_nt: TGTGCCAGCAGCTCGTTGGGGCTAGGAGGGACAGATACGCAGTATTTT
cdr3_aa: CASSSLGLGGTDTQYF

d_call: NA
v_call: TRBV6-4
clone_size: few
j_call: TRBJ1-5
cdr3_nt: TGTGCCAGCAGTGAGGGGGACAATCAGCCCCAGCATTTT
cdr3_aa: CASSEGDNQPQHF

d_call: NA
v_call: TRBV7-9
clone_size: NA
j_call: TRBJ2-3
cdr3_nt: TGTGCCAGCAGCTCGTTGCTGTCGGCCTGGGATACGCAGTATTTT
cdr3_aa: CASSSLLSAWDTQYF

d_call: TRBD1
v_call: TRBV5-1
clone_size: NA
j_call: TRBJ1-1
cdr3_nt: TGCGCCAGCAGGGACCGGGACAGGGATATGAGGGCTGAAGCTTTCTTT
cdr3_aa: CASRDRDRDMRAEAFF

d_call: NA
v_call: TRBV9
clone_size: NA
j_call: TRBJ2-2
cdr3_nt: TGTGCCAGCAGCCCAGGTACCGCGCGGACCGGGGAGCTGTTTTTT
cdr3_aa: CASSPGTARTGELFF

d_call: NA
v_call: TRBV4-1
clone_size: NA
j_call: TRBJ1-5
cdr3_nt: TGCGCCAGCAGCAGGGCCAGCAATCAGCCCCAGCATTTT
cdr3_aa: CASSRASNQPQHF

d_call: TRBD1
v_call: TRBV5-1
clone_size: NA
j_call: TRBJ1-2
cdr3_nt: TGCGCCAGCAGCTCGACAGGGACCTATGGCTACACCTTC
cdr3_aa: CASSSTGTYGYTF

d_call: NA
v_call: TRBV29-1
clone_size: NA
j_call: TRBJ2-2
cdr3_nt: TGCAGCGTTGAAGACGGTAGCACCGGGGAGCTGTTTTTT
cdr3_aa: CSVEDGSTGELFF

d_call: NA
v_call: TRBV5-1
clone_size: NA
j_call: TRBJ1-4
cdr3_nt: TGCGCCAGCAGCTTGGGGGCAGTTAATGAAAAACTGTTTTTT
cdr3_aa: CASSLGAVNEKLFF

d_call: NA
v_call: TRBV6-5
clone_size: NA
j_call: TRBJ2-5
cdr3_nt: TGTGCCAGCAGTTACTTAGCGCTCCAAGAGACCCAGTACTTC
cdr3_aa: CASSYLALQETQYF